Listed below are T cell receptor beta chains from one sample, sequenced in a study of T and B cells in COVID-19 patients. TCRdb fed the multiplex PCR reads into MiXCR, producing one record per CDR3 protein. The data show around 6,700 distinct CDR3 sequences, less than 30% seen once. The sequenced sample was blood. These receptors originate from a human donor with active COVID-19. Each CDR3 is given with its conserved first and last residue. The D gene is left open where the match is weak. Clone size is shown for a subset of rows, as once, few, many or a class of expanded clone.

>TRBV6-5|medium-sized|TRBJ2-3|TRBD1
TGTGCCAGCAGTTCAGGGGGCAGGACAGATACGCAGTATTTT
CASSSGGRTDTQYF
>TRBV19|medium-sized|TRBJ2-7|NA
TGTGCCAGTAGTATAGATGGGGCTGTCTACGAGCAGTACTTC
CASSIDGAVYEQYF
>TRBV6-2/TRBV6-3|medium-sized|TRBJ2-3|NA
TGTGCCAGCAGTTACCGGGAGATAGATACGCAGTATTTT
CASSYREIDTQYF
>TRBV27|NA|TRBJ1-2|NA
TGTGCCAGCAGTTCTCTACCCTCACGATACACCAAGGGTGGCTACACCTTC
CASSSLPSRYTKGGYTF
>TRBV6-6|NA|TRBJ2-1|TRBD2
TGTGCCAGCAGTATGGGCGGGAGCTATGAGCAGTTCTTC
CASSMGGSYEQFF
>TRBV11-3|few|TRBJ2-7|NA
TGTGCCAGCAGCCCCCGCCTTTTGGACGCAGCCTACGAGCAGTACTTC
CASSPRLLDAAYEQYF
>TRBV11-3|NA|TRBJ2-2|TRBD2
TGTGCCAGCAGCTCAACTAGCGTGAACACCGGGGAGCTGTTTTTT
CASSSTSVNTGELFF
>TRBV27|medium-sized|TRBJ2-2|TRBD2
TGTGCCAGCAGATACGGGACTAGGCACACCGGGGAGCTGTTTTTT
CASRYGTRHTGELFF
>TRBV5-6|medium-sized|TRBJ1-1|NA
TGTGCCAGCAGCCCCCCCGTCAGAGAACGACCTCGGGACACTGAAGCTTTCTTT
CASSPPVRERPRDTEAFF
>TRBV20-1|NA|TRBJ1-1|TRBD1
TGCAGTGCTAGTCCGGGGGACAGGAAAAGCACTGAAGCTTTCTTT
CSASPGDRKSTEAFF
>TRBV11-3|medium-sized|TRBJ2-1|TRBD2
TGTGCCAGCAGCTTAGAAGGGACTAGCGGAGCGGATGAGCAGTTCTTC
CASSLEGTSGADEQFF
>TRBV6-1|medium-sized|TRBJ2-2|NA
TGTGCCAGCAGTGAAGGGTGGACGAACACCGGGGAGCTGTTTTTT
CASSEGWTNTGELFF
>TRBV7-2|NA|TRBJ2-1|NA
TGTGCCAGCAGCTCGATGGGAGCGGCGCCTAGGGTTGAGCAGTTCTTC
CASSSMGAAPRVEQFF
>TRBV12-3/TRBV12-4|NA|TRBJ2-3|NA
TGTGCCAGCACCCAATTACGGGCAGGGGCCACAGATACGCAGTATTTT
CASTQLRAGATDTQYF
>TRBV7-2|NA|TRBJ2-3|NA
TGTGCCAGCAGGTCGCCGGGGTGGGGCGATACGCAGTATTTT
CASRSPGWGDTQYF
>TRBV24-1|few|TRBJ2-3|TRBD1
TGTGCCACCAGTGATTACCGGGGACAGGGGGCCACAGATACGCAGTATTTT
CATSDYRGQGATDTQYF
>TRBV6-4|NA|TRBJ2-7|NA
TGTGCCAGGCCAATCAAGTACGTCTCCTACGAGCAGTACTTC
CARPIKYVSYEQYF
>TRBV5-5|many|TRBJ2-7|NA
TGTGCCAGCGTCCCGGGAGTTAGCTCCTACGAGCAGTACTTC
CASVPGVSSYEQYF
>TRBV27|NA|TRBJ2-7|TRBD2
TGTGCCAGCAGTTATCTAGCGGGGCCCTACGAGCAGTACTTC
CASSYLAGPYEQYF
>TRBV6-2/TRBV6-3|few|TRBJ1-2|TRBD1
TGTGCCAGCAGTGGGACAGGAAACTATGGCTACACCTTC
CASSGTGNYGYTF
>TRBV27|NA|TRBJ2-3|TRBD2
TGTGCCAGCATGAGACTAGCGGGGTATTCCACAGATACGCAGTATTTT
CASMRLAGYSTDTQYF
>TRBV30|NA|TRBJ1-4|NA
TGTGCCACTTCGGAGCCGGTACAGGGAATCGAAAAACTGTTTTTT
CATSEPVQGIEKLFF
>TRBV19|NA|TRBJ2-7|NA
TGTGCCAGTAGTGCAGGGGGGTCTGGGGAGCAGTACTTC
CASSAGGSGEQYF
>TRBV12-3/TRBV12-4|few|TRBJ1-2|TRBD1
TGTGCCAGCAGTTTAGACGGGACAGGTCAAGGCTACACCTTC
CASSLDGTGQGYTF